Described below is a single T cell receptor (beta chain) sequence and its context. This CDR3 has 13 residues. CDR1 and CDR2 from the germline V gene are WNHNN and SYGVQD (reference sequence). V lost 7 bases, J lost 3 bases, and 12 bases lay in between. TCRdb passed the RT-PCR reads through MiXCR, listing each CDR3 protein once. The profile shows about 9,000 distinct CDR3 sequences, approximately 80% of them singletons. This sample stems from a study of yellow fever vaccine responses in identical twins. Sequenced here: T cells from blood (PBMCs), unsorted or a sorted subset (not recorded which), sampled before or after yellow fever vaccination (not recorded which). V and J are TRBV10-1 and TRBJ1-1; no reliable D call. This clonotype was sampled from a woman aged 18 to 35 who received the yellow fever vaccine. The CDR3 DNA sequence: TGCGCCAGCAATGCTGGGTTATACACTGAAGCTTTCTTT. Translated, it gives CASNAGLYTEAFF.